A selection of T cell receptor beta chains follows, all from one sample in a study of blood T cell repertoires in COVID-19. Profiled with immunoSEQ multiplex PCR; TCRdb holds only in-frame clones, not every one. The table shows about 100,000 clones, with roughly 86% occurring only once. Sample: peripheral blood. These TCRs come from a woman aged 25 to 45 with acute or convalescent COVID-19. Both conserved end residues are part of each CDR3. D genes are given only for firm matches. The size entry is marked missing in some rows and otherwise reads once, few, many or a size class.

TRBV7-9	15	TRBJ2-7	.	TRBD2	CASSSWRGDPTEQYF	TGTGCCAGCAGCAGCTGGCGGGGGGATCCTACCGAGCAGTACTTC
TRBV6-5	12	TRBJ1-3	.	TRBD1	CASGQSGNTIYF	TGTGCTTCGGGACAGTCTGGAAACACCATATATTTT
TRBV2	13	TRBJ1-6	.	TRBD1	CASQQGADSPLHF	TGTGCCAGCCAACAGGGGGCAGATTCACCCCTCCACTTT
TRBV6-5	14	TRBJ1-2	.	.	CASSIFGGGLGYTF	TGTGCCAGCAGTATCTTTGGGGGGGGCCTTGGCTACACCTTC
TRBV6-6	14	TRBJ2-7	.	.	CASRRTVLGYEQYF	TGTGCCAGCAGAAGGACTGTCCTAGGTTACGAGCAGTACTTC
TRBV28	14	TRBJ1-4	.	.	CASATGQSNEKLFF	TGTGCCAGCGCGACCGGACAGAGTAATGAAAAACTGTTTTTT
TRBV28	16	TRBJ1-6	once	.	CASSWRGGGDNSPLHF	TGTGCCAGCAGTTGGAGGGGTGGGGGTGATAATTCACCCCTCCACTTT
TRBV15	16	TRBJ1-6	.	.	CATSRELGPNNSPLHF	TGTGCCACCAGCAGAGAACTAGGACCGAATAATTCACCCCTCCACTTT
TRBV2	12	TRBJ2-5	.	.	CASSYRKETQYF	TGTGCCAGCAGTTACAGGAAAGAGACCCAGTACTTC
TRBV7-8	17	TRBJ1-6	.	.	CASSLQGPSSYNSPLHF	TGTGCCAGCAGCTTACAGGGTCCTAGCTCCTATAATTCACCCCTCCACTTT
TRBV28	14	TRBJ1-3	.	.	CASRTGNSGNTIYF	TGTGCCAGCAGGACAGGAAACTCTGGAAACACCATATATTTT
TRBV29-1	13	TRBJ1-4	.	.	CSALAGAGEKLFF	TGCAGCGCTTTGGCAGGGGCAGGGGAAAAACTGTTTTTT
TRBV4-2	18	TRBJ2-7	.	TRBD1	CASSQDDEPGQGGYEQYF	TGTGCCAGCAGCCAAGATGACGAGCCGGGACAGGGCGGCTACGAGCAGTACTTC
TRBV5-1	13	TRBJ2-7	.	TRBD1	CASSRGTGGEQYF	TGCGCCAGCAGCCGCGGGACAGGGGGCGAGCAGTACTTC
TRBV5-1	17	TRBJ2-6	.	.	CASRHYRDSVGANVLTF	TGCGCCAGCAGGCATTACAGGGATTCGGTTGGGGCCAACGTCCTGACTTTC
TRBV29-1	15	TRBJ2-3	.	TRBD1	CSVDPRTGEADTQYF	TGCAGCGTTGACCCAAGGACAGGGGAGGCGGATACGCAGTATTTT
TRBV5-1	14	TRBJ1-6	.	TRBD1	CASSEQGASSPLHF	TGCGCCAGCAGCGAGCAGGGGGCGAGCTCACCCCTCCACTTT
TRBV7-9	14	TRBJ2-5	.	.	CASSLVADLKTQYF	TGTGCCAGCAGCTTAGTAGCAGATTTGAAGACCCAGTACTTC
TRBV11-3	14	TRBJ1-4	.	TRBD1	CASSPGQSNEKLFF	TGTGCCAGCAGCCCGGGACAGAGTAATGAAAAACTGTTTTTT
TRBV11-1	15	TRBJ1-4	.	.	CASSNPRAGYEKLFF	TGTGCCAGCAGCAACCCGAGGGCAGGATATGAAAAACTGTTTTTT
TRBV29-1	11	TRBJ2-1	.	TRBD1	CSTGTGNEQFF	TGCAGCACAGGGACAGGCAATGAGCAGTTCTTC
TRBV7-2	14	TRBJ1-2	few	.	CASSLVRGSYGYTF	TGTGCCAGCAGCTTAGTGCGGGGTAGCTATGGCTACACCTTC
TRBV6-5	15	TRBJ1-6	.	.	CASSYLGQNNSPLHF	TGTGCCAGCAGTTACCTGGGACAAAATAATTCACCCCTCCACTTT
TRBV2	14	TRBJ1-4	.	.	CASSEMVTVRKLFF	TGTGCCAGCAGTGAAATGGTGACAGTCCGAAAACTGTTTTTT
TRBV24-1	16	TRBJ2-2	.	TRBD1	CATSEKQGTNTGELFF	TGTGCCACCAGTGAAAAACAGGGGACCAACACCGGGGAGCTGTTTTTT
TRBV5-1	16	TRBJ2-5	.	.	CASSLLRAGIGETQYF	TGCGCCAGCAGCTTGCTCCGGGCGGGGATAGGGGAGACCCAGTACTTC